This entry features one T cell receptor beta chain sequence. This specimen belongs to a study of tumour-infiltrating T cells in Burkitt lymphoma. Study background: Overall and progression-free survival were predicted by productive clonality.

The CDR3 totals 14 residues. The V gene's germline CDR1 is SNHLY and CDR2 FYNNEI. Trimming took off 3 bases at V and 6 bases at J, with 12 bases between the two ends. Profiled with immunoSEQ multiplex PCR; TCRdb holds only in-frame clones, not every one. Of 13,000 or so clones listed, 85% are singletons. This chain links TRBV2 with TRBJ1-3, with D tentatively TRBD1 (6 bases). The TCR sequence derives from a human donor with diffuse large B-cell lymphoma. Sequences were obtained from tumor tissue. The DNA of the CDR3 is TGTGCCAGCAGTGACAGGGGAGCGGTAAACACCATATATTTT. Translation: CASSDRGAVNTIYF. Based on the CDR3 plus reference TRBV2 and TRBJ1-3, the full variable domain is EPEVTQTPSHQVTQMGQEVILRCVPISNHLYFYWYRQILGQKVEFLVSFYNNEISEKSEIFDDQFSVERPDGSNFTLKIRSTKLEDSAMYFCASSDRGAVNTIYFGEGSWLTVV.